Listed here are 22 T cell receptor beta chains from one sample, sequenced in a study of cytomegalovirus exposure and HLA in healthy donors (TCRdb year 2017). Library prep was done by the immunoSEQ multiplex PCR assay. For the multiplex PCR, a mixture combining 60 forward primers for TCR Vbeta segments and 13 reverse primers for TCR Jbeta segments was used. In its TCRdb copy, this immuneACCESS table keeps in-frame sequences only and misses some clones. Where compared with another copy, unresolved V genes explain less than half of these, and the others have no known cause. This sample lists about 120,000 clones; roughly three fifths were detected once. The leading ten clones occupy 10% of the sample. Sequenced sample: PBMCs. Every receptor here comes from a man aged 35-49 years in good health and CMV-seropositive.

This chain joins TRBV7-3 and TRBJ2-1; D is unresolved. Germline V lookup: CDR1 SGHTA, CDR2 FQGTGA. V lost 0 bases and J 0 bases, leaving 6 bases between the germline ends. The CDR3 sequence is 15 residues long. This chain's CDR3 is CASSLTESSYNEQFF. CDR3 sequence (DNA): TGTGCCAGCAGCTTAACCGAGAGCTCCTACAATGAGCAGTTCTTC.

The CDR3 nucleotides are TGTGCCAGCAGCGACCGGACTAGTCTCGAGACCCAGTACTTC. Translation: CASSDRTSLETQYF. The chain has TRBV9 and TRBJ2-5, with 7 bases fitting TRBD2. This CDR3 is 14 amino acids long. The junction had 7 bases not matched to a gene; V was cut back by 3 bases and J by 5 bases. Germline V lookup: CDR1 SGDLS, CDR2 YYNGEE.

This clone was found once. The chain combines TRBV6-6 with TRBJ2-5; tentatively, D is TRBD1 (6 bases). Germline lookup yields CDR1 MNHNY and CDR2 SVGAGI (reference sequence). V was pared by 6 bases and J by 4 bases, with 21 bases between. The CDR3 has 16 amino acids. Here the CDR3 DNA reads TGTGCCAGCAGCAAGGAAGACTGGACAGCCGGAGAGACCCAGTACTTC. Protein: CASSKEDWTAGETQYF.

The rearrangement joins TRBV5-1 to TRBJ1-4; possible D gene TRBD1, 6 bases. The germline gives CDR1 SGHRS, CDR2 YFSETQ. Trimming removed 4 bases from V and 0 bases from J, with 13 bases in between. This CDR3 is built from 16 residues. The CDR3 region is CASSPGQHSTNEKLFF. The CDR3 nucleotides are TGCGCCAGCAGCCCCGGACAGCACTCAACTAATGAAAAACTGTTTTTT.

The chain links TRBV7-9 to TRBJ1-2, with 12 bases lining up with TRBD1. Germline loops: CDR1 SEHNR, CDR2 FQNEAQ (reference sequence). Trimming cost V 5 bases and J 2 bases; bases outside gene matches: 12. This CDR3 comprises 18 residues. The CDR3 nucleotides are TGTGCCAGCAGCCCCCCCGGGACAGGGGGCGCGGAGAACTATGGCTACACCTTC. Translating it yields CASSPPGTGGAENYGYTF.

The CDR3 loop is CASTGYNYGYTF. The CDR3 bases are TGTGCCAGCACAGGGTATAACTATGGCTACACCTTC. The chain links TRBV10-3 to TRBJ1-2; tentative D call: TRBD1 (6 bases). V was trimmed by 10 bases and J by 1 base, leaving 10 bases between them. This CDR3 is built from 12 residues. Germline CDR1 is ENHRY and CDR2 is SYGVKD.

The V and J genes are TRBV6-1 and TRBJ1-5, with D tentatively TRBD1 (6 bases). V was clipped by 3 bases and J by 4 bases, with 19 bases between them. The CDR3 consists of 17 residues. Germline V CDR1 and CDR2: MNHNS, SASEGT. The CDR3 reads CASSDLLLGGGNQPQHF. CDR3 sequence (DNA): TGTGCCAGCAGTGACCTCTTATTAGGGGGAGGGAATCAGCCCCAGCATTTT.

V usage is TRBV27 and J usage is TRBJ2-1; 9 bases line up with TRBD2. The germline CDR1 and CDR2 sequences are MNHEY and SMNVEV (reference sequence). This CDR3 region has 14 residues. The trim removed 1 base at V and 7 bases at J, leaving 2 bases unmatched. CDR3 bases: TGTGCCAGCAGTTTATTCGCGGGAGGGAATGAGCAGTTCTTC. It is translated as CASSLFAGGNEQFF.

J is TRBJ1-5 and V is TRBV7-3, with D possibly TRBD1 on 6 matching bases. In germline, CDR1 is SGHTA, CDR2 FQGTGA. With 5 bases removed from V and 6 bases from J, the gap between germline ends came to 26 bases. This CDR3 has 18 amino acids. The CDR3 loop is CASSMNRVLVSFGQPQHF. Here the CDR3 DNA reads TGTGCCAGCAGCATGAACAGGGTGTTGGTTAGTTTTGGTCAGCCCCAGCATTTT.

This chain joins TRBV11-3 and TRBJ2-7, with a weak D call TRBD2 (6 bases). Germline assignment: CDR1 SGHNT and CDR2 YENEEA. CDR3 length: 15 residues. V lost 2 bases and J lost 3, with 14 bases in between. The CDR3 nucleotides are TGTGCCAGCAGCTTACTCCCGGGACTGAGCTACGAGCAGTACTTC. Translation gives CASSLLPGLSYEQYF.

This chain uses TRBV28 with TRBJ2-7, with a weak D call TRBD1 (6 bases). CDR3 size: 14 residues. CDR1 is MDHEN and CDR2 is SYDVKM in the germline V gene. The germline V and J ends were trimmed by 4 bases and 3 bases, with 13 bases remaining between them. The DNA of the CDR3 is TGTGCCAGCAGTTCCACGACAGGCAACTACGAGCAGTACTTC. Translation gives CASSSTTGNYEQYF.

This clone was found once. The V and J genes are TRBV9 and TRBJ2-3; TRBD2 agrees at 8 bases. The CDR3 has 15 amino acids. Per the germline V gene, CDR1 is SGDLS and CDR2 is YYNGEE. V gave up 0 bases and J gave up 5 bases; unmatched junction bases: 5. DNA for the CDR3: TGTGCCAGCAGCGTAGCGGGGGGGCGGGGAGATACGCAGTATTTT. This encodes CASSVAGGRGDTQYF.

The genes are TRBV5-1 and TRBJ1-4, with D unresolved. In germline, CDR1 is SGHRS, CDR2 YFSETQ. The ends were cut back, 2 bases at V and 4 bases at J, with 15 bases in the middle. The CDR3 is 16 residues long. The CDR3 DNA reads TGCGCCAGCAGCTTAGGTGTGGGCAGAGTTAATGAAAAACTGTTTTTT. Its protein product is CASSLGVGRVNEKLFF.

The CDR3 region has the DNA TGTGCCAGCAGTCCAGACAGGGGGCCTGGCTATGGCTACACCTTC. Its protein product is CASSPDRGPGYGYTF. The V call is TRBV27, the J call TRBJ1-2; 10 positions match TRBD1. This CDR3 region has 15 residues. From germline, CDR1 is MNHEY and CDR2 SMNVEV (reference sequence). The J segment lost 4 bases and the V segment lost 5 bases, leaving 7 bases of the junction unmatched.

This clone was seen more than once but under ten times. The gene calls are TRBV6-6 and TRBJ1-2; 7 bases agree with TRBD1. This CDR3 contains 15 residues. The germline V gene has CDR1 MNHNY and CDR2 SVGAGI (reference sequence). The V and J ends lost 0 bases and 3 bases, in that order; junction bases with no gene match: 4. CDR3 bases: TGTGCCAGCAGTTACTCAGCCAGGGGGGACTATGGCTACACCTTC. Translated, it gives CASSYSARGDYGYTF.

The rearrangement joins TRBV6-6 to TRBJ1-5; D call uncertain. CDR1 and CDR2 (germline): MNHNY, SVGAGI (reference sequence). Trimming took off 5 bases at V and 3 bases at J, with 17 bases between the two ends. CDR3 length: 16 residues. The CDR3 protein is CASSIYLGENNQPQHF. The CDR3 region has the DNA TGTGCCAGCAGTATCTACCTTGGGGAGAACAATCAGCCCCAGCATTTT.

This clone was recorded a few times. The J gene is TRBJ1-5, the V gene TRBV27; no reliable D call. V was trimmed by 6 bases and J by 0 bases, leaving 12 bases between them. Per germline, CDR1 MNHEY and CDR2 SMNVEV (reference sequence). CDR3 length: 15 amino acids. CDR3 nucleotides: TGTGCCAGCAGCCGCGGAGGGAATAGCAATCAGCCCCAGCATTTT. This sequence encodes CASSRGGNSNQPQHF.

The V and J genes are TRBV11-1 and TRBJ1-1; 8 nucleotides agree with TRBD1. CDR1 and CDR2 (germline): SGHAT, FQDESV (reference sequence). Trimming took 2 bases from V and 1 from J; bases not matched to a gene: 6. The CDR3 length is 16 residues. The CDR3 loop reads CASSLFQGASNTEAFF. The CDR3 DNA sequence: TGTGCCAGCAGCTTATTCCAGGGGGCCTCGAACACTGAAGCTTTCTTT.

The chain is built from TRBV5-4 and TRBJ2-7; 8 nucleotides line up with TRBD1. The CDR3 sequence is 14 residues long. V trimming: 4 bases; J trimming: 0 bases; junction bases outside the gene matches: 3. Looked up from germline, CDR1 is SGHNT and CDR2 is YYREEE (reference sequence). The CDR3 protein is CASSPDRGSYEQYF. CDR3 DNA sequence: TGTGCCAGCAGCCCTGACAGGGGCTCCTACGAGCAGTACTTC.

CDR3 sequence (DNA): TGTGCCAGCAGCTTAGATCCCAGGGGAACTTACCTAGCTAACTATGGCTACACCTTC. The encoded protein is CASSLDPRGTYLANYGYTF. This sequence joins TRBV11-2 and TRBJ1-2, with D perhaps matching TRBD1 (6 bases). V lost 0 bases and J lost 0, with 20 bases in between. Germline CDR1 reads SGHAT; CDR2 reads FQNNGV. This CDR3 spans 19 amino acids.

This clone ranks as medium-sized. V gene TRBV19 combines with J gene TRBJ2-5; D is possibly TRBD1 (5 bases). Germline CDR1 LNHDA, CDR2 SQIVND (reference sequence). Trimming stripped 1 base from V and 1 base from J, with 13 bases between. The CDR3 has 16 amino acids. DNA of the CDR3: TGTGCCAGTAGTATAGGGGCAGGGCCACTCCAAGAGACCCAGTACTTC. Protein sequence: CASSIGAGPLQETQYF. Variable domain in full (rest from reference TRBV19 and TRBJ2-5): DGGITQSPKYLFRKEGQNVTLSCEQNLNHDAMYWYRQDPGQGLRLIYYSQIVNDFQKGDIAEGYSVSREKKESFPLTVTSAQKNPTAFYLCASSIGAGPLQETQYFGPGTRLLVL.

The V and J genes are TRBV9 and TRBJ2-7, with 11 bases fitting TRBD2. Trimming took 4 bases from V and 6 from J; bases not matched to a gene: 6. CDR3 length: 14 amino acids. In germline, CDR1 is SGDLS, CDR2 YYNGEE. The CDR3 protein is CASSPGLAASEQYF. DNA for the CDR3: TGTGCCAGCAGCCCGGGACTAGCGGCTAGCGAGCAGTACTTC. Full variable domain (missing parts from reference TRBV9 and TRBJ2-7): DSGVTQTPKHLITATGQRVTLRCSPRSGDLSVYWYQQSLDQGLQFLIQYYNGEERAKGNILERFSAQQFPDLHSELNLSSLELGDSALYFCASSPGLAASEQYFGPGTRLTVT.